Below are 20 T cell receptor beta chains sequenced from a single sample in a study of radiotherapy plus CTLA-4 blockade in lung cancer. Repertoires were generated with immunoSEQ multiplex PCR, while TCRdb's copy carries only in-frame clones and drops some. Seen here are tens of thousands of clones, approximately 85% observed once, and the top ten hold 4.5% to 5%. This material consisted of peripheral blood, taken from a patient treated with radiotherapy plus ipilimumab. The origin of the receptors is a human donor with non-small cell lung cancer whose response to radiotherapy plus ipilimumab could not be evaluated.

The chain is built from TRBV30 and TRBJ1-1, with a tentative D call TRBD1 (5 bases). The germline CDR1 and CDR2 sequences are GTSNPN and SVGIG (reference sequence). Trimming pared 1 base from V and 8 bases from J, leaving 11 bases between. This CDR3 has 12 residues. The DNA for the CDR3 is TGTGCCTGGAGTGAGGGGAATGGCGAAGCTTTCTTT. Its protein product is CAWSEGNGEAFF.

The rearrangement links TRBV19 to TRBJ2-5; 10 nucleotides agree with TRBD1. Germline V gene data show CDR1 as LNHDA and CDR2 as SQIVND (reference sequence). The CDR3 runs 15 residues. J was trimmed by 3 bases and V by 6 bases; bases with no gene match: 7. The CDR3 loop reads CASRPLDRGEETQYF. CDR3 nucleotide sequence: TGTGCCAGTAGACCTTTGGACAGGGGGGAAGAGACCCAGTACTTC.

The V call is TRBV4-1, the J call TRBJ2-7, with D possibly being TRBD1 (5 bases). Germline assignment: CDR1 MGHRA and CDR2 YSYEKL. The CDR3 contains 15 residues. Trimming took off 4 bases at V and 0 bases at J, with 13 bases between the two ends. The CDR3 DNA reads TGCGCCAGCAGCCTGATGACAGTCAGCTCCTACGAGCAGTACTTC. Its protein is CASSLMTVSSYEQYF.

The rearrangement links TRBV5-1 to TRBJ1-1; D might be TRBD1 (5 bases). The V and J ends lost 0 bases and 4 bases respectively, with 10 bases between them. The germline CDR1 and CDR2 sequences are SGHRS and YFSETQ. The CDR3 runs 14 residues. For the CDR3, the DNA is TGCGCCAGCAGCTTGGAGCAGGGAATCACTGAAGCTTTCTTT. The encoded protein is CASSLEQGITEAFF.

The CDR3 region is CASSEDPGTYEQYF. For the CDR3, the DNA is TGTGCCAGCAGTGAAGACCCCGGGACATACGAGCAGTACTTC. J is TRBJ2-7 and V is TRBV6-1; D perhaps matches TRBD1 (6 bases). V lost 1 base and J lost 4, with 11 bases in between. The CDR3 is made up of 14 amino acids. The V gene's germline CDR1 is MNHNS and CDR2 SASEGT.

Only a few counts were recorded for this clone. The chain recombines TRBV6-6 with TRBJ2-7, with D possibly TRBD1 on 6 matching bases. The germline V and J ends were trimmed by 8 bases and 0 bases, with 14 bases remaining between them. The CDR3 sequence is 14 residues long. Germline V gene data show CDR1 as MNHNY and CDR2 as SVGAGI (reference sequence). The CDR3 here is CASSRQASSYEQYF. The CDR3 DNA reads as TGTGCCAGCTCCCGACAGGCGAGCTCCTACGAGCAGTACTTC.

V usage is TRBV6-1 and J usage is TRBJ1-3, with TRBD1 as a possible D gene (5 bases). V dropped 4 bases and J dropped 0 bases, with 13 bases sitting between them. The CDR3 is 16 amino acids. Germline assignment: CDR1 MNHNS and CDR2 SASEGT. In DNA, the CDR3 is TGTGCCAGCAGTGCCAGGACGGGGGGCTCTGGAAACACCATATATTTT. The encoded protein is CASSARTGGSGNTIYF.

This chain joins TRBV9 and TRBJ2-7, with TRBD1 identical over 8 bases. Trimming at V came to 4 bases and at J to 5 bases, leaving 5 bases not matched to a gene. The V gene's germline CDR1 is SGDLS and CDR2 YYNGEE. The CDR3 length is 13 residues. The CDR3 loop reads CASSLTGADEQYF. CDR3 DNA sequence: TGTGCCAGCAGCCTGACAGGGGCGGACGAGCAGTACTTC.

The rearrangement links TRBV7-3 to TRBJ1-1, with D perhaps matching TRBD1 (5 bases). This CDR3 is 14 amino acids long. Germline V gene data show CDR1 as SGHTA and CDR2 as FQGTGA. The ends were cut back, 5 bases at V and 0 bases at J, with 10 bases in the middle. The CDR3 sequence: CASSGQGMNTEAFF. The CDR3 DNA is TGTGCCAGCAGCGGTCAGGGTATGAACACTGAAGCTTTCTTT. The whole variable domain, filled in from reference TRBV7-3 and TRBJ1-1, reads GAGVSQTPSNKVTEKGKYVELRCDPISGHTALYWYRQSLGQGPEFLIYFQGTGAADDSGLPNDRFFAVRPEGSVSTLKIQRTERGDSAVYLCASSGQGMNTEAFFGQGTRLTVV.

The chain is built from TRBV19 and TRBJ1-5; possibly TRBD1 for D (5 bases). Trimming stripped 6 bases from V and 11 bases from J, with 23 bases between. The CDR3 has 15 amino acids. Germline lookup yields CDR1 LNHDA and CDR2 SQIVND (reference sequence). Here the CDR3 DNA reads TGTGCCAGTAGGACCGGCGGGGGAGAATCAGCGGCCCAGCATTTT. Amino acid sequence: CASRTGGGESAAQHF.

This sequence joins TRBV19 and TRBJ1-5, with D hard to call. The CDR3 is made up of 14 amino acids. CDR1 LNHDA and CDR2 SQIVND come from the germline V gene (reference sequence). The V gene lost 7 bases and the J gene lost 9 bases, with 19 bases spanning the gap. CDR3 residues: CASTGTLGTWPQHF. CDR3 nucleotides: TGTGCCAGTACAGGAACTCTCGGTACGTGGCCCCAGCATTTT.

This chain connects TRBV18 to TRBJ1-5, with a tentative D call TRBD1 (5 bases). Germline CDR1 is KGHSH and CDR2 is LQKENI. The length of the CDR3 is 15 residues. The V end lost 5 bases, the J end lost 7 bases, and 18 bases lay between the germline ends. In DNA form, the CDR3 reads TGTGCCAGCTCAGGGGGGACGGAGGGGAGCCAGCCCCAGCATTTT. Translation gives CASSGGTEGSQPQHF.

This rearrangement joins TRBV4-3 to TRBJ2-2, with 8 positions matching TRBD2. CDR3 size: 16 residues. Trimming removed 2 bases from V and 5 bases from J; junction bases left unmatched: 7. Per germline, CDR1 LGHNA and CDR2 YSLEER. CDR3: CASSQTLPGGTGELFF. The CDR3 region has the DNA TGCGCCAGCAGCCAAACCCTTCCGGGAGGGACCGGGGAGCTGTTTTTT.

The chain has TRBV4-3 and TRBJ2-5; D is unresolved. Matching the DNA end better, TRBJ2-7 makes the J call doubtful. CDR3 length: 13 residues. Germline lookup yields CDR1 LGHNA and CDR2 YSLEER. Here the CDR3 reads CASSQGNEYEQYF. CDR3 bases: TGCGCCAGCAGCCAAGGCAATGAGTACGAGCAGTACTTC.

V and J are TRBV6-5 and TRBJ2-1; 7 bases agree with TRBD2. This CDR3 region has 15 residues. Germline V gene sequence: CDR1 MNHEY, CDR2 SVGAGI. With 6 bases clipped from V and 6 bases from J, the junction kept 11 bases outside the gene matches. The CDR3 bases are TGTGCCAGCAGCCCCGGGGGGTATCAGGTCAATGAGCAGTTCTTC. Its translation is CASSPGGYQVNEQFF.

This sequence joins TRBV9 and TRBJ1-3; the D is unclear. CDR3 length: 18 residues. V lost 0 bases, J lost 0 bases, and 16 bases lay in between. CDR1 SGDLS and CDR2 YYNGEE come from the germline V gene. The CDR3 coding sequence is TGTGCCAGCAGCGTAGGCCAGATAAACCCCATCTCTGGAAACACCATATATTTT. It codes for CASSVGQINPISGNTIYF.

The chain recombines TRBV5-1 with TRBJ1-1; TRBD1 is a possible D gene (5 bases). Germline lookup yields CDR1 SGHRS and CDR2 YFSETQ. CDR3 length equals 14 residues. The germline V and J ends were trimmed by 4 bases and 7 bases, with 17 bases remaining between them. The CDR3 nucleotides are TGCGCCAGCAGCGCGGGACCGAGTGCCCTTGAAGCTTTCTTT. Protein sequence: CASSAGPSALEAFF.

The CDR3, as DNA: TGTGCCAGCAGTTTTCAGGGTCCCTATGGCTACACCTTC. Translated, it gives CASSFQGPYGYTF. V gene TRBV6-5 combines with J gene TRBJ1-2; perhaps TRBD1 as D (5 bases). Trimming cost V 4 bases and J 4 bases, with 10 bases left between them. CDR3 length equals 13 residues. Germline values: CDR1 MNHEY, CDR2 SVGAGI.

This chain connects TRBV15 to TRBJ1-6, with TRBD1 matching over 7 bases. CDR3 length: 16 amino acids. The germline gives CDR1 LNHNV, CDR2 YYDKDF (reference sequence). After removal of 5 bases from V and 5 bases from J, the junction contained 9 bases not matched to a gene. The DNA for the CDR3 is TGTGCCACCAGCCGAGGGTTTACAGGGGATAATTCACCCCTCCACTTT. This codes for CATSRGFTGDNSPLHF.

The chain links TRBV10-3 to TRBJ1-1; tentative D call: TRBD1 (5 bases). The CDR3 totals 14 residues. Germline V gives CDR1 ENHRY, CDR2 SYGVKD. The V and J ends lost 3 bases and 1 base respectively, with 9 bases between them. The DNA of the CDR3 is TGTGCCATCAGTGACAGGGCAACGAACACTGAAGCTTTCTTT. This encodes CAISDRATNTEAFF.